Shown below are 15 T cell receptor beta chains from a single sample sequenced in a study of T cell responses to AZD1222 COVID-19 vaccine. Libraries were prepared by immunoSEQ multiplex PCR; TCRdb keeps only in-frame clonotypes and omits some of them. The sample consists of roughly 80,000 clones, approximately 87% of them appearing once. Sample: peripheral blood, taken on day 0 of MenACWY control vaccination. The receptors stem from an adult in good health.

The chain has TRBV24-1 and TRBJ1-2; D is perhaps TRBD1 (5 bases). In germline, CDR1 is KGHDR, CDR2 SFDVKD. Trimming stripped 12 bases from V and 1 base from J, with 14 bases between. The CDR3 length is 13 residues. CDR3 sequence: CAAWDGNNYGYTF. In nucleotides, the CDR3 is TGTGCCGCCTGGGACGGGAATAACTATGGCTACACCTTC.

The chain links TRBV7-7 to TRBJ2-2, with D possibly matching TRBD1 (5 bases). Germline-derived CDR1 and CDR2 are SSHAT and FNYEAQ (reference sequence). V shed 2 bases and J shed 6 bases, with 13 bases lying between them. The CDR3 extends over 15 amino acids. The CDR3 DNA reads as TGTGCCAGCAGCTTATGGCCAGGGCCCGCCGGGGAGCTGTTTTTT. Translating it yields CASSLWPGPAGELFF.

The CDR3, as DNA: TGCGCCAGCAGCTTGGAGGACAGTAGCAATCAGCCCCAGCATTTT. It translates to CASSLEDSSNQPQHF. The chain joins TRBV5-1 to TRBJ1-5; D might be TRBD1 (6 bases). V lost 0 bases, J lost 0 bases, and 7 bases lay in between. Germline CDR1 and CDR2: SGHRS and YFSETQ. The CDR3 sequence is 15 residues long.

V gene TRBV19 combines with J gene TRBJ2-3; D is undetermined. V lost 7 bases, J lost 2 bases, and 13 bases lay in between. The CDR3 covers 14 residues. CDR1 is LNHDA, CDR2 SQIVND, per germline (reference sequence). The CDR3 DNA sequence: TGTGCCAGTAATGGTGCCCCCCACACAGATACGCAGTATTTT. It specifies CASNGAPHTDTQYF.

This chain joins TRBV7-2 and TRBJ1-6; 8 bases fit TRBD1. The length of the CDR3 is 15 residues. With V trimmed by 6 bases and J by 4 bases, 5 bases remained unmatched. In germline, CDR1 is SGHTA, CDR2 FQGNSA. The CDR3 DNA reads as TGTGCCAGCAGTCCCGGGACAGGATATAATTCACCCCTCCACTTT. Its translation is CASSPGTGYNSPLHF.

This sequence joins TRBV3-1 (or the pseudogene TRBV3-2) and TRBJ2-1, with D perhaps TRBD1 (5 bases). V lost 2 bases and J 11 bases, leaving 7 bases between the germline ends. CDR1 LGHDT and CDR2 YNNKEL come from the germline V gene (reference sequence). This CDR3 is 11 amino acids long. CDR3 bases: TGTGCCAGCAGCCAATCAGGGAAGCAGTTCTTC. This codes for CASSQSGKQFF.

The chain carries TRBV29-1 and TRBJ1-2; TRBD1 aligns across 8 bases. The CDR3 contains 13 residues. V trimming: 2 bases; J trimming: 7 bases; junction bases outside the gene matches: 6. Per the germline V gene, CDR1 is SQVTM and CDR2 is ANQGSEA. The CDR3 loop is CSVESDRGGGYTF. The CDR3 DNA sequence: TGCAGCGTTGAATCCGACAGGGGAGGTGGCTACACCTTC.

The chain has TRBV5-4 and TRBJ2-3, with D possibly being TRBD1 or TRBD2 (6 bases each). V was clipped by 3 bases and J by 6 bases, with 14 bases between them. The CDR3 runs to 14 residues. The germline V gene encodes CDR1 SGHNT and CDR2 YYREEE (reference sequence). The CDR3 DNA is TGTGCCAGCAGCTCCTCTGGGGGGCCCGATACGCAGTATTTT. As protein: CASSSSGGPDTQYF.

The CDR3 region has the DNA TGCGCCAGCAGCGCACGGTCAGCGGGGTCCACAGATACGCAGTATTTT. Amino acids: CASSARSAGSTDTQYF. The rearrangement uses TRBV4-3 and TRBJ2-3; 7 bases agree with TRBD2. Germline V gene lookup returns CDR1 LGHNA and CDR2 YSLEER. V lost 5 bases and J lost 2; bases outside the gene matches: 10. This CDR3 contains 16 residues.

This rearrangement joins TRBV15 to TRBJ1-6; tentatively, D is TRBD1 (5 bases). The V end was cut by 0 bases, the J end by 4 bases, with 16 bases between. Germline CDR1 LNHNV, CDR2 YYDKDF (reference sequence). This CDR3 has 18 residues. In DNA form, the CDR3 reads TGTGCCACCAGCAGAGATGAGATAGGGGCCATTTATAATTCACCCCTCCACTTT. Translated: CATSRDEIGAIYNSPLHF.

V gene TRBV3-1 (or the pseudogene TRBV3-2) combines with J gene TRBJ1-2; D remains unclear. The length of the CDR3 is 15 residues. Trimming shortened V by 3 bases and J by 5 bases, and 16 bases separated the two germline ends. The germline gives CDR1 LGHDT, CDR2 YNNKEL (reference sequence). The CDR3 DNA reads as TGTGCCAGCAGCCAGTGGTCAGGAAAGAATTATGGCTACACCTTC. It codes for CASSQWSGKNYGYTF.

The rearrangement links TRBV6-5 to TRBJ2-1; 12 nucleotides match TRBD2. The J segment lost 4 bases and the V segment lost 5 bases, leaving 3 bases of the junction unmatched. The CDR3 runs 15 residues. Germline lookup yields CDR1 MNHEY and CDR2 SVGAGI. CDR3 in amino acids: CASSPTSGRYNEQFF. The CDR3 coding sequence is TGTGCCAGCAGTCCTACTAGCGGGAGGTACAATGAGCAGTTCTTC.

The rearrangement uses TRBV6-2 or TRBV6-3 and TRBJ1-4; tentative D call: TRBD1 (5 bases). CDR3 length: 15 residues. Germline V gene data show CDR1 as MNHEY and CDR2 as SVGEGT. Trimming stripped 6 bases from V and 7 bases from J, with 18 bases between. CDR3 coding DNA: TGTGCCAGCAGCGCCCCGGGGCGGGAAGGTGAAAAACTGTTTTTT. It translates to CASSAPGREGEKLFF.

The chain employs TRBV7-2 and TRBJ2-1; unclear D gene. The length of the CDR3 is 15 residues. The germline V gene has CDR1 SGHTA and CDR2 FQGNSA. Trimming took off 3 bases at V and 0 bases at J, with 9 bases between the two ends. Here the CDR3 reads CASSFLARSYNEQFF. The CDR3 region has the DNA TGTGCCAGCAGCTTTTTAGCTCGCTCCTACAATGAGCAGTTCTTC.

This clone has only one observation. V usage is TRBV10-2 and J usage is TRBJ1-4, with D uncertain. V lost 6 bases to trimming and J lost 8 bases, with 4 bases between them. Germline CDR1 is WSHSY and CDR2 is SAAADI. CDR3 length equals 10 residues. The CDR3 here is CASSGEKLFF. The CDR3 nucleotides are TGCGCCAGCAGCGGGGAAAAACTGTTTTTT.